This is a list of T cell receptor beta chains from one sample in a study of ipilimumab plus nivolumab after autologous stem cell transplantation. Method: immunoSEQ multiplex PCR; TCRdb's copy keeps in-frame clones and lacks some. The sample holds 10,000 to 15,000 clones, more than 65% seen once. Sequencing used PBMCs, obtained in a trial of ipilimumab plus nivolumab as post-transplant consolidation. All receptors come from a male donor with multiple myeloma. The CDR3 runs from the conserved cysteine through the conserved F or W. The D gene is left open where the match is weak. Where a row states a size, it is once, few, many or the class of an expanded clone; other rows omit it.

j_call,clone_size,v_call,d_call,cdr3_aa,cdr3_nt
TRBJ2-7,-,TRBV5-4,-,CASSSASRGSREQYF,TGTGCCAGCAGCTCTGCCTCACGGGGCTCGCGGGAGCAGTACTTC
TRBJ1-5,few,TRBV2,-,CASNGRWGRNQPQHF,TGTGCCAGCAATGGGCGCTGGGGGCGCAATCAGCCCCAGCATTTT
TRBJ2-7,few,TRBV5-4,-,CASSLGYEQYF,TGTGCCAGCAGCTTGGGGTACGAGCAGTACTTC
TRBJ1-1,-,TRBV25-1,TRBD1,CASGETGGYTEAFF,TGTGCCAGCGGGGAGACAGGGGGCTACACTGAAGCTTTCTTT
TRBJ1-5,-,TRBV6-1,TRBD1,CASRDRERQPQHF,TGTGCCAGCAGGGACAGGGAACGTCAGCCCCAGCATTTT
TRBJ1-2,-,TRBV29-1,TRBD1,CSVNQGARDYGYTF,TGCAGCGTTAACCAGGGGGCGCGGGACTATGGCTACACCTTC
TRBJ2-1,-,TRBV2,-,CASHSKHGRSNNEQFF,TGTGCCAGCCATTCTAAGCATGGCCGGAGTAACAATGAGCAGTTCTTC
TRBJ2-6,-,TRBV9,-,CASSVDPWGGANVLTF,TGTGCCAGCAGCGTAGACCCGTGGGGTGGGGCCAACGTCCTGACTTTC
TRBJ2-1,-,TRBV6-5,-,CASNLGSSSYNEQFF,TGTGCCAGCAATTTAGGTTCGTCCTCCTACAATGAGCAGTTCTTC
TRBJ2-7,-,TRBV5-1,-,CASRAQGIHEQYF,TGCGCCAGCAGAGCCCAAGGTATTCACGAGCAGTACTTC
TRBJ2-5,-,TRBV6-4,-,CAKQRGETQYF,TGTGCCAAGCAGCGTGGGGAGACCCAGTACTTC
TRBJ1-2,-,TRBV18,-,CASSRVPGSSGGYTF,TGTGCCAGCTCACGGGTTCCAGGGAGTTCTGGTGGCTACACCTTC
TRBJ2-7,-,TRBV11-2,-,CASSLDQGMSFRPYEQYF,TGTGCCAGCAGCTTAGACCAGGGTATGTCTTTCCGACCCTACGAGCAGTACTTC
TRBJ1-6,-,TRBV30,-,CAWSVGRSSYNSPLHF,TGTGCCTGGAGTGTGGGAAGGAGCTCCTATAATTCACCCCTCCACTTT
TRBJ2-2,-,TRBV18,TRBD1,CASSPTGGANTGELFF,TGTGCCAGCTCTCCTACAGGGGGCGCGAACACCGGGGAGCTGTTTTTT
TRBJ2-2,-,TRBV6-4,TRBD2,CASNDWIKASGEHRGAVF,TGTGCCAGCAATGATTGGATTAAGGCTAGCGGCGAACACCGGGGAGCTGTTTTT
TRBJ1-3,-,TRBV15,-,CATSRGVSGSGNTIYF,TGTGCCACCAGCAGAGGAGTTTCAGGGTCTGGAAACACCATATATTTT
TRBJ1-1,-,TRBV28,-,CASSFGGILTEAFF,TGTGCCAGCAGTTTCGGGGGCATATTAACTGAAGCTTTCTTT
TRBJ2-7,-,TRBV7-2,-,CASSLMGGPYEQYF,TGTGCCAGCAGCTTAATGGGGGGGCCCTACGAGCAGTACTTC
TRBJ1-2,-,TRBV27,TRBD1,CASSLTGGGGYTF,TGTGCCAGCAGCTTGACAGGGGGAGGTGGCTACACCTTC
TRBJ2-2,-,TRBV18,-,CASSPLSGYTGELFF,TGTGCCAGCTCACCATTGTCAGGATACACCGGGGAGCTGTTTTTT
TRBJ2-3,-,TRBV7-9,TRBD2,CASSLPETSGYSDTQYF,TGTGCCAGCAGCTTACCCGAGACTAGCGGGTATTCAGATACGCAGTATTTT
TRBJ1-5,-,TRBV19,TRBD1,CASLGQGALGSNQPQHF,TGTGCCAGCCTGGGACAGGGGGCCCTCGGGAGCAATCAGCCCCAGCATTTT
TRBJ1-2,few,TRBV6-6,TRBD1,CASSHDQGAKGYTF,TGTGCCAGCAGCCACGACCAGGGGGCGAAAGGCTACACCTTC
TRBJ2-5,-,TRBV7-9,TRBD1,CASSRDRVGWTQYF,TGTGCCAGCAGCCGGGACAGGGTAGGATGGACCCAGTACTTC
TRBJ2-5,-,TRBV5-1,TRBD2,CASSRLAEMETQYF,TGCGCCAGCAGCAGACTAGCGGAGATGGAGACCCAGTACTTC
TRBJ1-1,-,TRBV6-1,-,CASSPRQGASTEAFF,TGTGCCAGCAGTCCTCGGCAAGGGGCATCCACTGAAGCTTTCTTT
TRBJ1-3,-,TRBV5-1,-,CASSLGGPGNTIYF,TGCGCCAGCAGCTTGGGGGGGCCCGGAAACACCATATATTTT
TRBJ2-7,-,TRBV29-1,-,CSVERGPTYEQYF,TGCAGCGTTGAGCGGGGGCCGACCTACGAGCAGTACTTC
TRBJ1-6,-,TRBV4-3,-,CASSQSVRATNSPLHF,TGCGCCAGCAGCCAATCGGTCAGGGCTACGAATTCACCCCTCCACTTT
TRBJ1-1,-,TRBV4-1,-,CASSQEILNTEAFF,TGCGCCAGCAGCCAAGAAATCCTGAACACTGAAGCTTTCTTT
TRBJ1-5,-,TRBV7-9,-,CASSTGPLRPQHF,TGTGCCAGCAGCACTGGTCCTTTAAGGCCCCAGCATTTT
TRBJ1-6,few,TRBV4-3,-,CASSQDPDTGSSYNSPLHF,TGCGCCAGCAGCCAAGATCCCGACACGGGAAGCTCCTATAATTCACCCCTCCACTTT
TRBJ2-5,-,TRBV6-5,-,CASSRGGTETQYF,TGTGCCAGCAGTCGGGGTGGGACAGAGACCCAGTACTTC
TRBJ2-7,-,TRBV15,TRBD1,CATSRDRGRSYEQYF,TGTGCCACCAGCAGAGACAGGGGGCGATCCTACGAGCAGTACTTC
TRBJ2-5,-,TRBV7-8,-,CASSLALGLVIFSRTQYF,TGTGCCAGCAGCTTAGCTTTGGGTCTAGTAATCTTTAGTAGGACCCAGTACTTC
TRBJ1-1,-,TRBV5-3,-,CASSQASFAEAFF,TGCGCCAGCAGCCAAGCTTCTTTTGCTGAAGCTTTCTTT
TRBJ1-2,-,TRBV28,TRBD1,CASSPAGQSSYGYTF,TGTGCCAGCAGTCCGGCGGGACAGTCCTCCTATGGCTACACCTTC
TRBJ2-7,once,TRBV5-4,TRBD2,CASSQLASGSSYEQYF,TGTGCCAGCAGCCAACTAGCGTCGGGAAGCTCCTACGAGCAGTACTTC
TRBJ2-2,-,TRBV7-6,-,CASQTRPNTGELFF,TGTGCCAGCCAAACCCGGCCGAACACCGGGGAGCTGTTTTTT
TRBJ1-3,-,TRBV4-2,-,CASSQRGSGNTIYF,TGTGCCAGCAGCCAAAGAGGATCTGGAAACACCATATATTTT
TRBJ2-7,-,TRBV2,-,CASSSSRVSTTLEQYF,TGTGCCAGCAGCTCGTCCCGGGTCTCCACGACCCTCGAGCAGTACTTC
TRBJ2-7,-,TRBV5-1,-,CASSLVGPPDYEQYF,TGCGCCAGTAGCTTGGTCGGCCCGCCCGACTACGAGCAGTACTTC
TRBJ2-5,few,TRBV11-3,TRBD2,CASSLLAVGETQYF,TGTGCCAGCAGCCTACTAGCGGTGGGAGAGACCCAGTACTTC
TRBJ2-7,-,TRBV6-5,TRBD2,CAARSGTYEQYF,TGTGCCGCCCGCAGCGGGACCTACGAGCAGTACTTC
TRBJ1-2,-,TRBV7-9,TRBD1,CASSIGGQGNYGYTF,TGTGCCAGCAGCATAGGGGGACAGGGGAACTATGGCTACACCTTC
TRBJ2-2,-,TRBV7-2,-,CASGSYARELFF,TGTGCCAGCGGAAGCTATGCCCGGGAGCTGTTTTTT
TRBJ2-1,few,TRBV5-4,-,CASSLYSARGRNEQFF,TGTGCCAGCAGCTTGTACAGTGCACGGGGGCGGAATGAGCAGTTCTTC
TRBJ2-1,-,TRBV5-1,TRBD2,CASSPDFGGYNEQFF,TGCGCCAGCAGCCCTGATTTCGGGGGGTACAATGAGCAGTTCTTC
TRBJ2-7,-,TRBV2,-,CASSEVWYEQYF,TGTGCCAGCAGTGAAGTTTGGTACGAGCAGTACTTC
TRBJ1-1,-,TRBV7-9,-,CASSLGVMNTEAFF,TGTGCCAGCAGTTTAGGGGTCATGAACACTGAAGCTTTCTTT
TRBJ2-3,-,TRBV28,-,CASSFDSTDTQYF,TGTGCCAGCAGTTTCGACAGCACAGATACGCAGTATTTT
TRBJ1-4,few,TRBV7-9,TRBD1,CASSLWTGEGNEKLFF,TGTGCCAGCAGCTTATGGACAGGGGAGGGTAATGAAAAACTGTTTTTT
TRBJ1-2,few,TRBV7-9,-,CASSPGVGIHYGYTF,TGTGCCAGCAGCCCAGGCGTAGGAATCCACTATGGCTACACCTTC